A selection of T cell receptor beta chains follows, all from one sample in a study of shared T cell receptors in the human thymus. TCRdb's copy holds only in-frame clones and misses some; the assay was immunoSEQ multiplex PCR. Of fewer than 700,000 clones listed, approximately 87% are singletons. These data were also reused for a study on human thymus T cells.

Sample: thymocytes. Source of these receptors: a boy less than two years old with a congenital heart defect. Each CDR3 is given with its conserved first and last residue. The D gene is left open where the match is weak. Clone size, where shown, is once, few, many, or a class for clones that have expanded.

CDR3 DNA | CDR3 protein | D gene | clone size | J gene | V gene
TGTGCCAGTGCCAGGCGTAGGTGGGGGGAACACAATGAGCAGTTCTTC | CASARRRWGEHNEQFF | - | - | TRBJ2-1 | TRBV19
TGTGCCAGCAGCTTAGGGCCGTCTTTCCTCACAGATACGCAGTATTTT | CASSLGPSFLTDTQYF | - | - | TRBJ2-3 | TRBV7-9
TGTGCCAGCTCACCGACTAGCGGGAGCACAGATACGCAGTATTTT | CASSPTSGSTDTQYF | TRBD2 | - | TRBJ2-3 | TRBV18
TGCGCCAGCAGCACGACTAGCGGGAGGGTTCCAGATACGCAGTATTTT | CASSTTSGRVPDTQYF | TRBD2 | - | TRBJ2-3 | TRBV5-1
TGTGCCAGCAGCAGATACAGGGGTGGCTACACCTTC | CASSRYRGGYTF | - | - | TRBJ1-2 | TRBV21-1
TGTGCCAGCAGATTCCGGGACAGAAACACAGATACGCAGTATTTT | CASRFRDRNTDTQYF | TRBD1 | - | TRBJ2-3 | TRBV7-2
TGTGCCAGCAGCTACGGGGGCTCCTACAATGAGCAGTTCTTC | CASSYGGSYNEQFF | - | - | TRBJ2-1 | TRBV6-1
TGTGCCAGCAGCGTAGAGGGCGGGAGGACCTACAATGAGCAGTTCTTC | CASSVEGGRTYNEQFF | TRBD2 | - | TRBJ2-1 | TRBV9
TGTGCCAGCAGTCCGCCGGGACAGTCCGGCAATGAGCAGTTCTTC | CASSPPGQSGNEQFF | TRBD1 | - | TRBJ2-1 | TRBV28
TGTGCCAGCAGTGGCCGGACAGCGAACACTGAAGCTTTCTTT | CASSGRTANTEAFF | - | - | TRBJ1-1 | TRBV28
TGTGCCAGCAGTTACCCCGGGGGGCAAGATACGCAGTATTTT | CASSYPGGQDTQYF | - | - | TRBJ2-3 | TRBV6-6
TGTGCCAGCAGCTTGGGGGCCGCAACTAGCGTCTACGAGCAGTACTTC | CASSLGAATSVYEQYF | TRBD2 | - | TRBJ2-7 | TRBV5-6
TGTGCCAGCAGCCAAGAGACTAGCGGGAGAAGGGTCGCCTACGAGCAGTACTTC | CASSQETSGRRVAYEQYF | TRBD2 | - | TRBJ2-7 | TRBV4-2
TGCGCCAGTAAGCGGGAGAGTACCTACGAGCAGTACTTC | CASKRESTYEQYF | TRBD2 | - | TRBJ2-7 | TRBV10-2
TGTGCCAGCAGTGGACAGGGTGGTCAGCCCCAGCATTTT | CASSGQGGQPQHF | TRBD1 | - | TRBJ1-5 | TRBV6-1
TGTGCCAGCAGTTTATTTCAGGGATGGAATCAGCCCCAGCATTTT | CASSLFQGWNQPQHF | - | - | TRBJ1-5 | TRBV27
TGTGCCAGCAGCTTTCTATCGATAAGCTCCTACGAGCAGTACTTC | CASSFLSISSYEQYF | - | - | TRBJ2-7 | TRBV11-2
TGTGCCAGCAGCAATCCGGGACAGGGGGCGCGGGAGACCCAGTACTTC | CASSNPGQGARETQYF | TRBD1 | once | TRBJ2-5 | TRBV7-6
TGTGCCAGCAGCTTGGGAGTTCTAGCTGGTACAGATACGCAGTATTTT | CASSLGVLAGTDTQYF | - | - | TRBJ2-3 | TRBV5-6
TGTGGTGCCCGGACTAGCGGAAAAGAGACCCAGTACTTC | CGARTSGKETQYF | TRBD2 | - | TRBJ2-5 | TRBV28
TGTGCCAGCAGTGAGGGCACCCGGTGGGATACGCAGTATTTT | CASSEGTRWDTQYF | - | - | TRBJ2-3 | TRBV6-4
TGTGCCAGCAGTTACCCCGGGACTAGCGGGGCGGTGGAGCAGTACTTC | CASSYPGTSGAVEQYF | TRBD2 | - | TRBJ2-7 | TRBV6-5
TGCGCCAGCAGCCAAGAACCCCACCAAGCGGGAATGCGGGAGGATGAGCAGTTCTTC | CASSQEPHQAGMREDEQFF | TRBD2 | - | TRBJ2-1 | TRBV4-1
TGTGCCAGCAGCTTGGCCCCGGGACAGCCCGAAGGGGACTATGGCTACACCTTC | CASSLAPGQPEGDYGYTF | TRBD1 | - | TRBJ1-2 | TRBV5-4
TGTGCCAGCAGCAAAACCCACACCGGGACAGGAGGGGCACCTACTAGCGGGAGAACAGATACGCAGTATTTT | CASSKTHTGTGGAPTSGRTDTQYF | - | - | TRBJ2-3 | TRBV21-1
TGTGCCAGCAGTTCCCCGGGACAGGGGACAGATACGCAGTATTTT | CASSSPGQGTDTQYF | TRBD1 | - | TRBJ2-3 | TRBV28
TGTGCCAGCAGCGCCGACTTCGGCAAAAACATTCAGTACTTC | CASSADFGKNIQYF | - | few | TRBJ2-4 | TRBV7-9
TGTGCTAGTGGTTTGGTCCTGGGGGACAGGGGGATCGGGGAGCAGTACTTC | CASGLVLGDRGIGEQYF | TRBD1 | few | TRBJ2-7 | TRBV12-5
TGTGCCAGCAGCTTAGCTTTTACAGATGGCTACACCTTC | CASSLAFTDGYTF | - | - | TRBJ1-2 | TRBV7-2
TGTGCCAGTGGGAGTCGGACCTACGAGCAGTACTTC | CASGSRTYEQYF | - | - | TRBJ2-7 | TRBV19
TGTGCCAGCAGCTTTGGACTAGCGGGAGTAATTTCCTACGAGCAGTACTTC | CASSFGLAGVISYEQYF | TRBD2 | - | TRBJ2-7 | TRBV5-6
TGTGCCAGCAGTCCAGGGGCGGGCTACGAGCAGTACTTC | CASSPGAGYEQYF | - | - | TRBJ2-7 | TRBV2
TGTGCCAGCAGCGCCCTTCGGGGGGACCTCTCTGGGGCCAACGTCCTGACTTTC | CASSALRGDLSGANVLTF | TRBD2 | - | TRBJ2-6 | TRBV9
TGTGCCAGCAGCTTGACCCGGACTAGCGGGAGGGCCGGAGATACGCAGTATTTT | CASSLTRTSGRAGDTQYF | TRBD2 | once | TRBJ2-3 | TRBV5-5
TGTGCCAGCAGTGAAATTAGGGCAGGGTCAAGTCAGCCCCAGCATTTT | CASSEIRAGSSQPQHF | - | once | TRBJ1-5 | TRBV6-1